This entry is about one T cell receptor beta chain. The antigen remains unidentified. The data were taken from a study of siplizumab effects on memory and regulatory T cells. The study, taken as a whole, reports: Proliferating Tregs in siplizumab cultures were never verified as suppressive. Naive versus memory phenotype went unassigned for roughly 80-96% of proliferating CD4+ or CD8+ clones.

The V gene's germline CDR1 is SNHLY and CDR2 FYNNEI. The CDR3 sequence is 12 residues long. V was pared by 4 bases and J by 3 bases, with 4 bases between. Profiled with immunoSEQ multiplex PCR; TCRdb holds only in-frame clones, not every one. This sample yields approximately 100,000 clones, of which around 93% are seen a single time; around 0.16% belongs to the top ten. The sequenced sample was non-Treg CD4+ T cells sorted from blood. The sequence was obtained from a human donor in good health. The chain couples TRBV2 to TRBJ1-5; D call uncertain. The CDR3 sequence is CASSVNNQPQHF. CDR3 DNA: TGTGCCAGCAGTGTCAACAATCAGCCCCAGCATTTT. Complete variable domain (other parts from reference TRBV2 and TRBJ1-5): EPEVTQTPSHQVTQMGQEVILRCVPISNHLYFYWYRQILGQKVEFLVSFYNNEISEKSEIFDDQFSVERPDGSNFTLKIRSTKLEDSAMYFCASSVNNQPQHFGDGTRLSIL.